Below, 5 T cell receptor beta chains from the same sample are listed, as sequenced in a study of blood T cells in healthy people across ages. The use of a sample-barcoded 5' primer and a J-beta primer mix characterized a second PCR of roughly 6 to 11 cycles. MiXCR, applied by TCRdb to the 5' RACE reads, yields one record per CDR3 protein. Of roughly 800,000 distinct CDR3 sequences listed, around 36% are singletons. Sequencing input: blood. These receptors all stem from a man in his late teens or twenties in good health.

J is TRBJ1-1 and V is TRBV6-2 or TRBV6-3; D remains ambiguous. The germline V gene has CDR1 MNHEY and CDR2 SVGEGT. The CDR3 has 16 residues. Trimming left V 0 bases short and J 1 base short, with 12 bases between. The CDR3 sequence is CASSYSYGRTNTEAFF. The CDR3 nucleotides read TGTGCCAGCAGTTACTCATACGGACGTACGAACACTGAAGCTTTCTTT.

The chain combines TRBV5-1 with TRBJ1-3, with no clear D. Trimming removed 0 bases at V and 1 base at J, with 11 bases between. The CDR3 has 16 residues. Germline V gives CDR1 SGHRS, CDR2 YFSETQ. CDR3 in amino acids: CASSLAGSKSGNTIYF. Here the CDR3 DNA reads TGCGCCAGCAGCTTGGCCGGCTCTAAATCTGGAAACACCATATATTTT.

This clonotype was counted many times. J is TRBJ2-7 and V is TRBV12-3 or TRBV12-4; D call uncertain. V lost 5 bases to trimming and J lost 10 bases, with 18 bases between them. This CDR3 has 13 amino acids. The CDR3 is CASSAPWSGSQYF. CDR3 coding DNA: TGTGCCAGCAGTGCCCCATGGTCCGGGTCCCAGTACTTC.

This clonotype was counted a few times. The chain couples TRBV6-2 or TRBV6-3 to TRBJ1-5, with no clear D. Germline values: CDR1 MNHEY, CDR2 SVGEGT. The CDR3 covers 16 residues. The V gene lost 6 bases and the J gene lost 2 bases, with 17 bases spanning the gap. Written as DNA, the CDR3 is TGTGCCAGCAGCCTCGGATGGAGAATGGGCAATCAGCCCCAGCATTTT. Amino acids: CASSLGWRMGNQPQHF.

Concerning this clonotype itself: The junction differs from germline at one of its ends, possibly a read error. V gene TRBV6-2 or TRBV6-3 combines with J gene TRBJ1-5, with a tentative D call TRBD1 (6 bases). This CDR3 spans 17 amino acids. Germline-derived CDR1 and CDR2 are MNHEY and SVGEGT. DNA of the CDR3: TGTACCAGCACCGTGCGACAGGCGGTCGTTAGCAATCAGCCCCAGCATTTT. It encodes CTSTVRQAVVSNQPQHF.